This is a list of T cell receptor beta chains from one sample in a study of neurological immune-mediated disorders. TCRdb fed the 5' RACE reads into MiXCR, producing one record per CDR3 protein. The table records some 45,000 distinct CDR3 sequences, over 10% of them present only once. The sequenced material came from PBMCs. The receptor set was obtained from a male donor with HTLV-1-associated myelopathy (HAM/TSP). The CDR3 runs from the conserved cysteine through the conserved F or W. Fields, in order: V gene, clone size, J gene, D gene, CDR3 protein, CDR3 DNA. D genes are given only for firm matches. Only part of the rows carry a size: once, few, many, or a class if the clone is expanded.

TRBV28,many,TRBJ1-4,TRBD1,CASSHMGGGTASGLLFF,TGTGCCAGCAGTCATATGGGGGGGGGGACAGCATCTGGATTGCTGTTTTTT
TRBV6-5,many,TRBJ1-4,NA,CASSYSYPLLNEKLFF,TGTGCCAGCAGTTACTCTTATCCGCTATTGAATGAAAAACTGTTTTTT
TRBV7-8,many,TRBJ1-5,NA,CASRGEKFGQPQHF,TGTGCCAGTCGGGGGGAGAAGTTTGGTCAGCCCCAGCATTTT
TRBV18,few,TRBJ2-2,NA,CASSGGLGSNTGELFF,TGTGCCAGCTCAGGCGGCCTGGGGTCGAACACCGGGGAGCTGTTTTTT
TRBV18,many,TRBJ2-1,NA,CASSPPLGNEQFF,TGTGCCAGCTCACCTCCACTCGGCAATGAGCAGTTCTTC
TRBV2,many,TRBJ2-1,NA,CASTRTENEQFF,TGTGCCAGCACCAGAACGGAGAATGAGCAGTTCTTC
TRBV7-2,many,TRBJ1-3,NA,CASSTSGNTIYF,TGTGCCAGCAGCACCTCTGGAAACACCATATATTTT
TRBV5-1,many,TRBJ1-4,TRBD1,CASSFGQGNEKLFF,TGCGCCAGCAGCTTCGGACAGGGAAATGAAAAACTGTTTTTT
TRBV20-1,many,TRBJ1-1,NA,CSAVPQGGTEAFF,TGCAGTGCTGTGCCACAGGGCGGCACTGAAGCTTTCTTT
TRBV7-9,NA,TRBJ2-3,NA,CANSSLDADTQYF,TGTGCCAACAGCTCCTTGGACGCAGATACGCAGTATTTT
TRBV5-1,many,TRBJ2-5,TRBD2,CASSLVSSGGQETQYF,TGCGCCAGCAGCTTGGTGTCTAGCGGGGGACAAGAGACCCAGTACTTC
TRBV7-2,many,TRBJ2-7,TRBD1,CASSRRAGQGKGYEQYF,TGTGCCAGCAGTCGGAGGGCGGGACAGGGAAAAGGGTACGAGCAGTACTTC
TRBV6-5,many,TRBJ2-6,NA,CASRLSGANVLTF,TGTGCCAGCAGATTGTCTGGGGCCAACGTCCTGACTTTC
TRBV20-1,many,TRBJ1-4,NA,CSADSWGAGEKLFF,TGCAGTGCTGACAGCTGGGGGGCGGGTGAAAAACTGTTTTTT
TRBV20-1,many,TRBJ2-2,TRBD2,CSARDLRSGEATGELFF,TGCAGTGCTAGAGATCTTCGTAGCGGGGAAGCGACCGGGGAGCTGTTTTTT
TRBV7-9,many,TRBJ2-7,NA,CASSFGGGTDYEQYF,TGTGCCAGCAGCTTCGGTGGGGGGACTGACTACGAGCAGTACTTC
TRBV5-1,many,TRBJ1-5,NA,CASSQDGDNQPQHF,TGCGCCAGCAGCCAGGACGGCGACAATCAGCCCCAGCATTTT
TRBV5-1,NA,TRBJ2-7,NA,CASSLLTPTYEQYF,TGCGCCAGCAGCTTATTGACTCCGACCTACGAGCAGTACTTC
TRBV7-8,many,TRBJ2-3,NA,CASTPGVTDTQYF,TGTGCCAGCACCCCCGGGGTCACAGATACGCAGTATTTT
TRBV11-3,few,TRBJ2-3,NA,CASSPGLVGGDTDTQYF,TGTGCCAGCAGCCCAGGACTTGTCGGGGGTGACACAGATACGCAGTATTTT
TRBV3-1,many,TRBJ2-7,NA,CASSPHTRSSYEQYF,TGTGCCAGCAGCCCTCATACAAGGAGCTCCTACGAGCAGTACTTC
TRBV7-6,NA,TRBJ2-5,TRBD2,CASRRTSGETQYF,TGTGCCAGCAGGCGGACTAGCGGAGAGACCCAGTACTTC
TRBV9,many,TRBJ2-5,TRBD2,CASSAGLVETQYF,TGTGCCAGCAGCGCAGGACTAGTCGAGACCCAGTACTTC
TRBV5-1,many,TRBJ2-7,TRBD1,CASSPQGAYEQYF,TGCGCCAGCAGCCCGCAGGGGGCCTACGAGCAGTACTTC
TRBV20-1,many,TRBJ2-7,TRBD1,CSARDLGQDPYEQYF,TGCAGTGCTAGAGATTTGGGACAGGACCCCTACGAGCAGTACTTC
TRBV25-1,NA,TRBJ1-1,NA,CASSESRQRNAEASF,TGTGCCAGCAGTGAATCCCGACAGCGGAACGCTGAAGCTTCCTTT
TRBV2,many,TRBJ1-1,TRBD1,CASSPQGLGRAFF,TGTGCCAGCAGTCCACAGGGGCTGGGTAGAGCTTTCTTT
TRBV9,many,TRBJ2-1,NA,CASSVDPSGYNEQFF,TGTGCCAGCAGCGTGGATCCCTCGGGCTACAATGAGCAGTTCTTC
TRBV11-2,NA,TRBJ2-3,TRBD2,CASSPIAGGLTDTQYF,TGTGCCAGCAGCCCCATAGCGGGGGGGCTGACAGATACGCAGTATTTT
TRBV27,many,TRBJ2-2,TRBD1,CASSLKQGAGELFF,TGTGCCAGCAGTCTAAAACAGGGGGCCGGGGAGCTGTTTTTT
TRBV7-9,many,TRBJ2-7,NA,CASSRLQGSSYEQYF,TGTGCCAGCAGCCGCTTACAGGGTTCCTCCTACGAGCAGTACTTC
TRBV20-1,many,TRBJ1-1,TRBD1,CSAKQPGTVNTEAFF,TGCAGTGCTAAACAACCTGGGACAGTGAACACTGAAGCTTTCTTT
TRBV29-1,many,TRBJ1-2,NA,CSAWGGPSGYTF,TGCAGCGCCTGGGGGGGGCCCTCTGGCTACACCTTC
TRBV12-3/TRBV12-4,many,TRBJ2-1,NA,CASSKTWEQFF,TGTGCCAGCAGCAAAACCTGGGAGCAGTTCTTC
TRBV5-1,many,TRBJ2-3,NA,CASSFRSIEADTQYF,TGCGCCAGCAGCTTTAGGAGCATAGAAGCAGATACGCAGTATTTT
TRBV20-1,many,TRBJ1-6,TRBD1,CSARRTGNYNSPLHF,TGCAGTGCTAGGAGGACAGGGAATTATAATTCACCCCTCCACTTT
TRBV7-6,many,TRBJ1-2,TRBD1,CASSHYQGVGYGYTF,TGTGCCAGCAGCCATTACCAGGGGGTTGGCTATGGCTACACCTTC
TRBV4-1,once,TRBJ1-6,NA,CASSQEDIANLPLHF,TGCGCCAGCAGCCAAGAAGATATAGCGAATTTACCCCTCCACTTT
TRBV11-2,many,TRBJ2-1,NA,CASSLVRGPYNEQFF,TGTGCCAGCAGCTTAGTCAGGGGCCCCTACAATGAGCAGTTCTTC
TRBV5-1,many,TRBJ2-1,NA,CASSSAGGDNVLSSYNEQFF,TGCGCCAGCAGCTCGGCGGGCGGGGACAACGTCCTGAGCTCCTACAATGAGCAGTTCTTC
TRBV12-3/TRBV12-4,NA,TRBJ2-7,NA,CASSWGQYREQYF,TGTGCCAGCAGTTGGGGCCAATACAGAGAGCAGTACTTC
TRBV20-1,many,TRBJ1-5,TRBD1,CSAMGQGNNQPQHF,TGCAGTGCTATGGGACAGGGGAACAATCAGCCCCAGCATTTT
TRBV5-1,many,TRBJ2-2,NA,CASSSGTFLNTGELFF,TGCGCCAGCAGCTCAGGAACCTTCCTAAACACCGGGGAGCTGTTTTTT
TRBV6-6,once,TRBJ1-1,NA,CATQVNTEAFF,TGTGCCACACAGGTGAACACTGAAGCTTTCTTT
TRBV27,many,TRBJ2-2,NA,CASSLLQQANTGELFF,TGTGCCAGCAGTTTATTACAGCAAGCGAACACCGGGGAGCTGTTTTTT
TRBV9,NA,TRBJ2-5,NA,CASSVGLVGDETQYF,TGTGCCAGCAGCGTAGGCCTAGTGGGGGATGAGACCCAGTACTTC
TRBV27,NA,TRBJ2-1,TRBD1,CASSRGQGYINEQFF,TGTGCCAGCAGCCGCGGACAGGGATATATCAATGAGCAGTTCTTC
TRBV5-1,NA,TRBJ1-1,TRBD1,CASSLGTGGSEAFF,TGCGCCAGCAGCTTGGGAACAGGGGGGAGTGAAGCTTTCTTT